Shown below are 26 T cell receptor beta chains from a single sample sequenced in a study of blood T cells in healthy people across ages. Sample-barcoded 5' priming and a J-beta primer mix drove a second PCR of roughly 6 to 12 cycles. Each CDR3 protein gets one entry after TCRdb re-called the 5' RACE reads with MiXCR. This sample carries approximately 850,000 distinct CDR3 sequences, under 45% of them seen once, and the ten largest clones take around 18%. The sample consisted of blood. The receptors derive from a man in his fifties or sixties in good health.

Only one count was recorded for this clonotype. The J gene is TRBJ2-5, the V gene TRBV7-2; 11 nucleotides match TRBD2. The DNA matches TRBJ2-1 better at its end, which makes the J call doubtful. The CDR3 runs 17 residues. In germline, CDR1 is SGHTA, CDR2 FQGNSA. CDR3 protein: CASSFFSSGGIQEAQFF. The CDR3 DNA reads TGTGCCAGCAGCTTCTTCTCTAGCGGGGGGATCCAAGAGGCCCAGTTCTTC.

The rearrangement uses TRBV6-5 and TRBJ1-3; D is unclear. Germline loops: CDR1 MNHEY, CDR2 SVGAGI. Trimming cost V 0 bases and J 4 bases, with 4 bases left between them. The CDR3 spans 13 residues. CDR3 protein: CASSYSGGNTIYF. In nucleotides, the CDR3 is TGTGCCAGCAGTTACTCCGGGGGAAACACCATATATTTT.

The CDR3 here is CASSPSSGVTTGELFF. In DNA form, the CDR3 reads TGCGCCAGCAGCCCAAGTAGCGGGGTGACCACCGGGGAGCTGTTTTTT. V gene TRBV5-1 combines with J gene TRBJ2-2, with 8 positions matching TRBD2. The CDR3 length is 16 residues. Germline CDR1 and CDR2: SGHRS and YFSETQ. J lost 4 bases, V lost 4 bases, and 9 bases had no gene match.

The chain recombines TRBV29-1 with TRBJ2-7; unclear D gene. Germline loops: CDR1 SQVTM, CDR2 ANQGSEA. V gave up 1 base and J gave up 2 bases, with 12 bases separating them. This CDR3 has 14 residues. The CDR3 protein is CSVEGGDGTYEQYF. The CDR3 DNA follows: TGCAGCGTTGAAGGTGGGGATGGTACCTACGAGCAGTACTTC.

The chain recombines TRBV20-1 with TRBJ2-5, with D perhaps matching TRBD1 or TRBD2 (5 bases each). Germline CDR1 reads DFQATT; CDR2 reads SNEGSKA (reference sequence). The CDR3 is 12 residues long. Written as DNA, the CDR3 is TGCGGCTACAGGAGGCCCGGATCGGAGCAGTACTTC. Protein: CGYRRPGSEQYF.

V is TRBV9 and J is TRBJ2-6; perhaps TRBD2 as D (6 bases). V was shortened by 4 bases and J by 0 bases, with 14 bases between the two germline ends. CDR1 SGDLS and CDR2 YYNGEE come from the germline V gene. The CDR3 has 17 residues. The CDR3 reads CASSSDSGGSGANVLTF. In nucleotides, the CDR3 is TGTGCCAGCAGCAGTGATAGCGGAGGCTCTGGGGCCAACGTCCTGACTTTC.

This chain connects TRBV20-1 to TRBJ1-2; D is ambiguous. The germline V and J ends were trimmed by 6 bases and 5 bases, with 10 bases remaining between them. This CDR3 contains 11 residues. CDR1 DFQATT and CDR2 SNEGSKA come from the germline V gene (reference sequence). CDR3 sequence (DNA): TGCAGTGCCCTGCTGGAGTATGGCTACACCTTC. This translates into CSALLEYGYTF.

The CDR3 coding sequence is TGTGCCAGCAGTTTACTCGCAGGGGGGACCAATCAGCCCCAGCATTTT. Amino acids: CASSLLAGGTNQPQHF. The chain carries TRBV27 and TRBJ1-5, with TRBD1 identical over 7 bases. J was trimmed by 3 bases and V by 2 bases; bases with no gene match: 7. The length of the CDR3 is 16 residues. Germline V gives CDR1 MNHEY, CDR2 SMNVEV (reference sequence).

The rearrangement uses TRBV3-1 and TRBJ2-7; 10 bases are a match to TRBD2. The CDR3 loop spans 17 amino acids. J gave up 0 bases and V 3 bases, and 8 bases lay outside the gene matches. The germline gives CDR1 LGHDT, CDR2 YNNKEL (reference sequence). The CDR3 DNA sequence: TGTGCCAGCAGCCACAGAGGACCTAGCGGGAGCTCCTACGAGCAGTACTTC. Amino acids: CASSHRGPSGSSYEQYF.

This chain joins TRBV7-2 and TRBJ1-6, with D uncertain. Trimming cost V 3 bases and J 8 bases, with 11 bases left between them. The CDR3 contains 14 residues. Germline CDR1 SGHTA, CDR2 FQGNSA. The DNA of the CDR3 is TGTGCCAGCAGCTTCCCCAAGGGTTATTCACCCCTCCACTTT. The encoded protein is CASSFPKGYSPLHF. The whole variable domain, remainder taken from reference TRBV7-2 and TRBJ1-6, is GAGVSQSPSNKVTEKGKDVELRCDPISGHTALYWYRQSLGQGLEFLIYFQGNSAPDKSGLPSDRFSAERTGGSVSTLTIQRTQQEDSAVYLCASSFPKGYSPLHFGNGTRLTVT.

This clonotype was picked up a small number of times. The chain joins TRBV6-5 to TRBJ2-5; 8 nucleotides line up with TRBD2. J gave up 4 bases and V 6 bases, and 4 bases lay outside the gene matches. In germline, CDR1 is MNHEY, CDR2 SVGAGI. The CDR3 runs 13 residues. DNA of the CDR3: TGTGCCAGCAGCCATGGACTAGCAGAGACCCAGTACTTC. Protein product: CASSHGLAETQYF.

This clonotype was picked up a small number of times. The chain recombines TRBV9 with TRBJ2-2, with D possibly being TRBD1 (5 bases). The V gene's germline CDR1 is SGDLS and CDR2 YYNGEE. Trimming shortened V by 6 bases and J by 2 bases, and 11 bases separated the two germline ends. This CDR3 comprises 14 residues. The CDR3 DNA follows: TGTGCCAGCACCTGGGGCGACAACACCGGGGAGCTGTTTTTT. Translation: CASTWGDNTGELFF.

This clonotype appeared once. This chain connects TRBV20-1 to TRBJ1-4; D unresolved. The CDR3 sequence is 14 residues long. V was shortened by 6 bases and J by 4 bases, with 15 bases between the two germline ends. CDR1 and CDR2 from the germline V gene are DFQATT and SNEGSKA (reference sequence). The CDR3 bases are TGCAGTGCGACCTCGCATTCGCTTAATGAAAAACTGTTTTTT. Translated: CSATSHSLNEKLFF.

A word on this clonotype: At one end the junction does not follow the germline gene, possibly because of a read error. V gene TRBV5-1 combines with J gene TRBJ2-7; 7 bases are a match to TRBD1. The CDR3 consists of 15 residues. CDR1 and CDR2 (germline): SGHRS, YFSETQ. CDR3 nucleotides: TGCGCCAGCAGCTCCGGGACAGTGGACTCCCACGAGCAGTACTTC. Translation: CASSSGTVDSHEQYF.

The chain links TRBV3-1 to TRBJ2-3; TRBD1 aligns across 8 bases. This CDR3 is 15 amino acids long. Germline assignment: CDR1 LGHDT and CDR2 YNNKEL (reference sequence). V lost 2 bases to trimming and J lost 6 bases; unmatched junction nucleotides: 7. The chain's CDR3 is CASSQQGQAMDTQYF. For the CDR3, the DNA is TGTGCCAGCAGCCAACAGGGACAGGCGATGGATACGCAGTATTTT.

The chain has TRBV7-2 and TRBJ2-5; 11 bases map to TRBD1. J lost 5 bases, V lost 5 bases, and 10 bases had no gene match. Germline V gives CDR1 SGHTA, CDR2 FQGNSA. The CDR3 runs 16 residues. For the CDR3, the DNA is TGTGCCAGCAGCCAGAGGACAGGGGGCGTAGGGGAGACCCAGTACTTC. Translating gives CASSQRTGGVGETQYF.

This clonotype was seen a few times. This chain connects TRBV5-1 to TRBJ2-1; D ambiguous. The germline CDR1 and CDR2 sequences are SGHRS and YFSETQ. V shed 4 bases and J shed 6 bases, with 11 bases lying between them. The CDR3 length is 13 residues. The DNA of the CDR3 is TGCGCCAGCAGCCTGGGCGAGTTCAATGAGCAGTTCTTC. Translated, it gives CASSLGEFNEQFF.

The chain combines TRBV24-1 with TRBJ2-3; 12 bases align to TRBD2. The J segment lost 3 bases and the V segment lost 1 base, leaving 1 base of the junction unmatched. Germline-derived CDR1 and CDR2 are KGHDR and SFDVKD. The CDR3 runs 16 residues. Written as DNA, the CDR3 is TGTGCCACCAGTGATTTCGGGACTAGCGGGACAGATACGCAGTATTTT. The encoded protein is CATSDFGTSGTDTQYF.

This rearrangement joins TRBV6-1 to TRBJ2-1; the D is unclear. The CDR3 is 14 residues long. Germline V lookup: CDR1 MNHNS, CDR2 SASEGT. V was trimmed by 6 bases and J by 3 bases, leaving 12 bases between them. CDR3 protein: CASSPVSGYNEQFF. CDR3 DNA sequence: TGTGCCAGCAGCCCTGTTAGTGGCTACAATGAGCAGTTCTTC.

V usage is TRBV6-5 and J usage is TRBJ1-4, with 10 positions matching TRBD1. There are 14 residues in the CDR3. The V gene's germline CDR1 is MNHEY and CDR2 SVGAGI. Germline trimming cut 6 bases from V and 4 bases from J; bases unmatched to any gene: 2. This CDR3 is CASRGTGDNEKLFF. As DNA, the CDR3 is TGTGCCAGCAGGGGGACAGGGGATAATGAAAAACTGTTTTTT.

This clonotype was counted at least ten times. This rearrangement joins TRBV29-1 to TRBJ1-2, with D perhaps matching TRBD1 (5 bases). This CDR3 comprises 12 residues. Between the trimmed V and J ends, which lost 6 bases and 5 bases, there was a span of 13 bases. Looked up from germline, CDR1 is SQVTM and CDR2 is ANQGSEA. The chain's CDR3 is CSVETEEYGYTF. CDR3 bases: TGCAGCGTCGAGACAGAAGAATATGGCTACACCTTC. The full variable domain, its missing parts supplied by reference TRBV29-1 and TRBJ1-2, is SAVISQKPSRDICQRGTSLTIQCQVDSQVTMMFWYRQQPGQSLTLIATANQGSEATYESGFVIDKFPISRPNLTFSTLTVSNMSPEDSSIYLCSVETEEYGYTFGSGTRLTVV.

The chain combines TRBV4-1 with TRBJ2-1, with TRBD2 matching over 7 bases. This CDR3 contains 16 residues. The V gene end was trimmed by 1 base and the J gene end by 4 bases; junction bases not matched to a gene: 7. The germline gives CDR1 MGHRA, CDR2 YSYEKL. The CDR3, as DNA: TGCGCCAGCAGCCAAGGACCGGGACTAACGTACAATGAGCAGTTCTTC. This encodes CASSQGPGLTYNEQFF.

CDR3: CSAWDRRNQPQHF. In DNA form, the CDR3 reads TGCAGTGCCTGGGACAGAAGAAATCAGCCCCAGCATTTT. The genes are TRBV20-1 and TRBJ1-5; 7 bases agree with TRBD1. The junction had 6 bases not matched to a gene; V was cut back by 6 bases and J by 4 bases. The germline V gene has CDR1 DFQATT and CDR2 SNEGSKA (reference sequence). The CDR3 runs to 13 residues.

This clonotype appeared a few times. The chain recombines TRBV11-2 with TRBJ2-5, with D perhaps matching TRBD1 (5 bases). The tail of the sequence fits TRBJ2-7 better, so the J call may be wrong. Germline V gives CDR1 SGHAT, CDR2 FQNNGV. The CDR3 is made up of 12 amino acids. The CDR3 sequence is CASTGQTYEQYF. In DNA, the CDR3 is TGTGCCAGCACTGGACAAACCTACGAGCAGTACTTC.

The V call is TRBV12-3 or TRBV12-4, the J call TRBJ1-2; no firm D call. There are 14 residues in the CDR3. Deletions cut 6 bases from V and 2 bases from J, with 13 bases between. CDR3 DNA: TGTGCCAGCAGACAGTCTTCGGGGAACTATGGCTACACCTTC. This encodes CASRQSSGNYGYTF.

Regarding this clonotype: This may arise from a read error, as a much more abundant clone is one base away. This chain links TRBV11-2 with TRBJ2-5; a weak D match, TRBD1 (6 bases). The V end was cut by 4 bases, the J end by 0 bases, with 15 bases between. This CDR3 contains 16 residues. The germline V gene encodes CDR1 SGHAT and CDR2 FQNNGV. The CDR3 is CASSSRTDAYQETQYF. The CDR3 DNA follows: TGTGCCAGCAGCTCCCGGACAGATGCGTACCAAGAGACCCAGTACTTC.